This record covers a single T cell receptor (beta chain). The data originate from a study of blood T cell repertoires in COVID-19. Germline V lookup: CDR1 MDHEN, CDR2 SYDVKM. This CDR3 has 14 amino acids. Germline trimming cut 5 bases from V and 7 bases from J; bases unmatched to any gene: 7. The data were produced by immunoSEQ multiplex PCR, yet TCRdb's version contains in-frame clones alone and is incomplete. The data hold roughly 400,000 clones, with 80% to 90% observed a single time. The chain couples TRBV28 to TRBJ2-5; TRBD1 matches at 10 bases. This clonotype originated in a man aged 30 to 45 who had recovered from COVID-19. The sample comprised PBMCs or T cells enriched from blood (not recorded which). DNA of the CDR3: TGTGCCAGCAGTCGGACAGGGGGTTTGGGGACCCAGTACTTC. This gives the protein CASSRTGGLGTQYF.